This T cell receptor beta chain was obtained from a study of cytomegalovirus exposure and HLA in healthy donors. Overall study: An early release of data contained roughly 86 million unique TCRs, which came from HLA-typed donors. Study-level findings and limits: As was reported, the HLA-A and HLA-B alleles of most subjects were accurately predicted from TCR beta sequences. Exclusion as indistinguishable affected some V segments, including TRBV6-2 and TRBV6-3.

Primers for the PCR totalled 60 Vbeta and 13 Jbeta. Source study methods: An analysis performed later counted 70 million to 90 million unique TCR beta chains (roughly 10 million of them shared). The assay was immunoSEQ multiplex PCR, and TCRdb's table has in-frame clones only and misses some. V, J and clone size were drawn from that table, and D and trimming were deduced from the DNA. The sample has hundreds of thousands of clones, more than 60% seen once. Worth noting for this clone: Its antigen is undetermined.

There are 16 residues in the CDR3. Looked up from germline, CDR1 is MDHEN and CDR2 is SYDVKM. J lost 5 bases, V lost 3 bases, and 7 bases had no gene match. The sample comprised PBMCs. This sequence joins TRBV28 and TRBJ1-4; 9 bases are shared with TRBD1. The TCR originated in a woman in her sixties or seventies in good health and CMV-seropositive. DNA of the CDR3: TGTGCCAGCAGTTTCTCCCCCGGGACAGGGAATGAAAAACTGTTTTTT. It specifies CASSFSPGTGNEKLFF.